The clone carrying this TCR beta chain was recorded at least ten times. Tagging with unique molecular identifiers was applied to individual cDNA molecules. TCRdb ran MiXCR on the 5' RACE reads and lists one entry per CDR3 protein. The sample records around 68,000 distinct CDR3 sequences, more than 5.5% being singletons. This entry is derived from a study of early T cells in non-severe SARS-CoV-2 infection. On the study more broadly: Sequencing targeted bulk RNA from unsorted whole blood, leaving chains unpaired.

This specimen was whole blood, taken at baseline. This TCR came from an adult who was a healthcare worker with PCR-confirmed SARS-CoV-2 infection or an uninfected control (not recorded which).

As DNA, the CDR3 is TGTGCCAGCAGTTTTCAAGGGAAAGACTCTGGGGCCAACGTCCTGACTTTC. This gives the protein CASSFQGKDSGANVLTF. V and J are TRBV27 and TRBJ2-6, with no clear D. This CDR3 is 17 amino acids long. Per germline, CDR1 MNHEY and CDR2 SMNVEV (reference sequence). The V gene lost 3 bases and the J gene lost 0 bases, with 12 bases spanning the gap.